The 28 T cell receptor beta chains in this list originate from one sample, sequenced in a study of blood T cell repertoires in COVID-19. TCRdb's table, derived via immunoSEQ multiplex PCR, lists solely in-frame clones and lacks some. The sample shows tens of thousands of clones, roughly 73% of them seen only once. Material for sequencing was peripheral blood. The receptors come from a woman aged 60-70 years with acute or convalescent COVID-19.

This clone has only one observation. J is TRBJ1-5 and V is TRBV5-1, with TRBD1 matching over 10 bases. Trimming at V came to 0 bases and at J to 2 bases, leaving 2 bases not matched to a gene. The CDR3 spans 16 residues. Germline loops: CDR1 SGHRS, CDR2 YFSETQ. CDR3 bases: TGCGCCAGCAGCTTGGGGACAGGGGGAGGCAATCAGCCCCAGCATTTT. It encodes CASSLGTGGGNQPQHF.

J is TRBJ1-4 and V is TRBV7-2; possible D gene TRBD1, 6 bases. The V and J ends lost 1 base and 5 bases respectively, with 14 bases between them. This CDR3 region has 16 residues. CDR1 SGHTA and CDR2 FQGNSA come from the germline V gene. The CDR3 bases are TGTGCCAGCAGCTTAGAGGTGAACAGGGCCAATGAAAAACTGTTTTTT. As protein: CASSLEVNRANEKLFF.

The chain carries TRBV28 and TRBJ2-2; tentatively, D is TRBD1 (6 bases). The CDR3 is made up of 13 amino acids. Germline V gene data show CDR1 as MDHEN and CDR2 as SYDVKM. Trimming shortened V by 8 bases and J by 6 bases, and 13 bases separated the two germline ends. CDR3: CASQLQGSGELFF. CDR3 coding DNA: TGTGCCAGCCAACTTCAGGGGTCCGGGGAGCTGTTTTTT.

The CDR3 reads CASSFSYEQYF. The CDR3 DNA sequence: TGTGCCAGCAGCTTCTCGTACGAGCAGTACTTC. The chain has TRBV5-6 and TRBJ2-7, with unresolved D. This CDR3 region has 11 residues. The V gene's germline CDR1 is SGHDT and CDR2 YYEEEE. V was trimmed by 2 bases and J by 4 bases, leaving 4 bases between them.

This clone is a singleton in its sample. The V call is TRBV7-2, the J call TRBJ1-2, with 7 nucleotides matching TRBD1. With 1 base clipped from V and 8 bases from J, the junction kept 4 bases outside the gene matches. CDR1 and CDR2 (germline): SGHTA, FQGNSA. The CDR3 length is 13 residues. The CDR3 region has the DNA TGTGCCAGCAGCTTAGGAGGGGGCGCGGGCTACACCTTC. Protein product: CASSLGGGAGYTF.

This clone has just a few counts. The chain is built from TRBV7-9 and TRBJ1-5; no firm D call. V was trimmed by 2 bases and J by 7 bases, leaving 6 bases between them. This CDR3 is 12 amino acids long. The germline V gene has CDR1 SEHNR and CDR2 FQNEAQ (reference sequence). CDR3 sequence (DNA): TGTGCCAGCAGCTTAAGAGGGCAGCCCCAGCATTTT. Its protein product is CASSLRGQPQHF.

The rearrangement links TRBV11-1 to TRBJ1-2; D might be TRBD1 (6 bases). Germline CDR1 and CDR2: SGHAT and FQDESV (reference sequence). V dropped 4 bases and J dropped 1 base, with 16 bases sitting between them. There are 16 residues in the CDR3. CDR3 coding DNA: TGTGCCAGCAGCTCGTTCTACAGGGATGATAACTATGGCTACACCTTC. It codes for CASSSFYRDDNYGYTF.

This sequence joins TRBV5-1 and TRBJ2-3; D possibly corresponds to TRBD1 (7 bases). V was pared by 5 bases and J by 5 bases, with 12 bases between. Germline CDR1 reads SGHRS; CDR2 reads YFSETQ. CDR3 length: 13 amino acids. The CDR3 reads CASSAQGGDTQYF. Written as DNA, the CDR3 is TGCGCCAGCAGTGCCCAGGGGGGAGATACGCAGTATTTT.

The chain uses TRBV9 and TRBJ1-3, with a tentative D call TRBD1 (6 bases). Germline V gene lookup returns CDR1 SGDLS and CDR2 YYNGEE. Trimming shortened V by 0 bases and J by 3 bases, and 13 bases separated the two germline ends. The CDR3 is 16 residues long. CDR3 loop: CASSVAGDRGGNTIYF. In nucleotides, the CDR3 is TGTGCCAGCAGCGTAGCAGGGGACCGGGGTGGAAACACCATATATTTT.

Only a few counts were recorded for this clone. V usage is TRBV27 and J usage is TRBJ2-7, with D tentatively TRBD1 (5 bases). This CDR3 is built from 13 residues. Germline V gene sequence: CDR1 MNHEY, CDR2 SMNVEV (reference sequence). With 2 bases removed from V and 0 bases from J, the gap between germline ends came to 5 bases. CDR3 sequence reads: CASSLDSSYEQYF. CDR3 bases: TGTGCCAGCAGTTTAGACAGCTCCTACGAGCAGTACTTC.

This chain links TRBV9 with TRBJ2-3, with TRBD1 identical over 7 bases. Looked up from germline, CDR1 is SGDLS and CDR2 is YYNGEE. The CDR3 extends over 15 amino acids. V lost 3 bases and J lost 6; bases outside the gene matches: 10. DNA of the CDR3: TGTGCCAGCAGCGAGGAAGGCAGGGGGTTGGATACGCAGTATTTT. This encodes CASSEEGRGLDTQYF.

This clone was seen once. The chain recombines TRBV6-2 or TRBV6-3 with TRBJ2-5, with D uncertain. The CDR3 is made up of 15 amino acids. CDR1 is MNHEY, CDR2 SVGEGT, per germline. V lost 0 bases, J lost 5 bases, and 13 bases lay in between. CDR3 in DNA: TGTGCCAGCAGTTACTCTATGACGGAGTGGGAGACCCAGTACTTC. Encoded protein: CASSYSMTEWETQYF.

V and J are TRBV7-9 and TRBJ2-5; D gene uncertain. Germline V gene data show CDR1 as SEHNR and CDR2 as FQNEAQ (reference sequence). CDR3 length equals 12 residues. The V end lost 5 bases, the J end lost 1 base, and 5 bases lay between the germline ends. The DNA of the CDR3 is TGTGCCAGCAGCCCGTTCCAAGAGACCCAGTACTTC. Amino acids: CASSPFQETQYF. The variable domain in full, completed from reference TRBV7-9 and TRBJ2-5, reads DTGVSQNPRHKITKRGQNVTFRCDPISEHNRLYWYRQTLGQGPEFLTYFQNEAQLEKSRLLSDRFSAERPKGSFSTLEIQRTEQGDSAMYLCASSPFQETQYFGPGTRLLVL.

CDR3 protein: CASRTGLGEQYF. CDR3 DNA: TGTGCCAGCAGGACAGGGTTGGGGGAGCAGTACTTC. This chain joins TRBV6-5 and TRBJ2-7, with 7 positions matching TRBD1. Trimming cost V 6 bases and J 7 bases; bases outside gene matches: 6. This CDR3 spans 12 amino acids. Germline V gene sequence: CDR1 MNHEY, CDR2 SVGAGI.

V gene TRBV7-3 combines with J gene TRBJ2-3, with TRBD2 identical over 9 bases. Looked up from germline, CDR1 is SGHTA and CDR2 is FQGTGA. With V trimmed by 3 bases and J by 0 bases, 1 base remained unmatched. This CDR3 spans 15 amino acids. The CDR3 protein is CASSLAGGSTDTQYF. Here the CDR3 DNA reads TGTGCCAGCAGCTTGGCGGGGGGGAGCACAGATACGCAGTATTTT.

This rearrangement joins TRBV7-6 to TRBJ2-3, with TRBD2 identical over 9 bases. CDR1 is SGHVS, CDR2 FNYEAQ, per germline. The V gene end was trimmed by 1 base and the J gene end by 1 base; junction bases not matched to a gene: 12. The CDR3 contains 19 residues. In nucleotides, the CDR3 is TGTGCCAGCAGCTTAGTTGTTCGGGGAGCTAGCGGGGGCACAGATACGCAGTATTTT. This sequence encodes CASSLVVRGASGGTDTQYF. The variable domain in full, completed from reference TRBV7-6 and TRBJ2-3, reads GAGVSQSPRYKVTKRGQDVALRCDPISGHVSLYWYRQALGQGPEFLTYFNYEAQQDKSGLPNDRFSAERPEGSISTLTIQRTEQRDSAMYRCASSLVVRGASGGTDTQYFGPGTRLTVL.

V and J are TRBV4-2 and TRBJ2-3, with a tentative D call TRBD2 (5 bases). Trimming took 4 bases from V and 6 from J, leaving 11 bases between them. CDR1 and CDR2 (germline): LGHNA, YNFKEQ. This CDR3 is 13 amino acids long. The CDR3 DNA reads TGTGCCAGCAGCCCCAATAGCGCGGATACGCAGTATTTT. This sequence encodes CASSPNSADTQYF.

This clone appeared a single time. This chain joins TRBV9 and TRBJ2-7, with D possibly TRBD1 on 6 matching bases. The CDR3 runs 14 residues. The V end was cut by 0 bases, the J end by 3 bases, with 10 bases between. CDR1 and CDR2 (germline): SGDLS, YYNGEE. The CDR3 loop is CASSVGGGIYEQYF. CDR3 coding DNA: TGTGCCAGCAGCGTAGGAGGGGGAATCTACGAGCAGTACTTC.

This clone appeared a few times. The sample has other DNA sequences that encode this CDR3 too. This chain joins TRBV14 and TRBJ2-1; 10 bases line up with TRBD2. Unmatched junction bases numbered 4, after V lost 1 base and J lost 7 bases. Germline V gene data show CDR1 as SGHDN and CDR2 as FVKESK. The CDR3 runs 15 residues. CDR3 sequence (DNA): TGTGCCAGCAGCCAAGTCGCTAGCGGGGGTAATGAGCAGTTCTTC. Translated: CASSQVASGGNEQFF.

This clone has only a few counts. This sequence joins TRBV30 and TRBJ2-3; 7 nucleotides line up with TRBD2. This CDR3 contains 14 residues. With V trimmed by 5 bases and J by 8 bases, 13 bases remained unmatched. Per the germline V gene, CDR1 is GTSNPN and CDR2 is SVGIG (reference sequence). The CDR3 reads CAWVLAGVEATQYF. CDR3 coding DNA: TGTGCCTGGGTCTTGGCGGGGGTAGAAGCTACGCAGTATTTT.

The chain couples TRBV9 to TRBJ2-3; unclear D gene. Germline CDR1 reads SGDLS; CDR2 reads YYNGEE. With 1 base removed from V and 4 bases from J, the gap between germline ends came to 10 bases. This CDR3 spans 14 amino acids. CDR3 loop: CASSVSRRSDTQYF. The CDR3 DNA sequence: TGTGCCAGCAGCGTAAGCCGGAGATCAGATACGCAGTATTTT.

The chain has TRBV9 and TRBJ1-2; tentatively, D is TRBD1 (5 bases). The CDR3 covers 13 residues. The V and J ends lost 7 bases and 7 bases respectively, with 17 bases between them. Germline V gives CDR1 SGDLS, CDR2 YYNGEE. CDR3 sequence (DNA): TGTGCCAGCGGGGGGACTGGGCCGGGTGGCTACACCTTC. Translated, it gives CASGGTGPGGYTF.

This clone is a singleton in its sample. This chain links TRBV7-2 with TRBJ1-2, with D perhaps matching TRBD1 (5 bases). The CDR3 spans 14 residues. The germline V gene encodes CDR1 SGHTA and CDR2 FQGNSA. V was shortened by 2 bases and J by 6 bases, with 13 bases between the two germline ends. The CDR3 region has the DNA TGTGCCAGCAGCTTAACCCAGGGTAGGGATGGCTACACCTTC. Its translation is CASSLTQGRDGYTF.

This clone has only one observation. The chain couples TRBV6-5 to TRBJ1-2, with a tentative D call TRBD1 (6 bases). The germline V and J ends were trimmed by 7 bases and 6 bases, with 15 bases remaining between them. Germline V gene lookup returns CDR1 MNHEY and CDR2 SVGAGI. This CDR3 contains 13 residues. CDR3 in amino acids: CASIQGWVDGYTF. The CDR3 DNA follows: TGTGCCAGCATACAGGGTTGGGTAGATGGCTACACCTTC.

The rearrangement links TRBV7-9 to TRBJ2-2, with a weak D call TRBD1 (6 bases). The length of the CDR3 is 16 residues. The ends were cut back, 3 bases at V and 4 bases at J, with 15 bases in the middle. Looked up from germline, CDR1 is SEHNR and CDR2 is FQNEAQ (reference sequence). As DNA, the CDR3 is TGTGCCAGCAGCTTGGGCCTTGGACAGCCCACCGGGGAGCTGTTTTTT. Amino acids: CASSLGLGQPTGELFF.

This chain joins TRBV27 and TRBJ1-1, with D perhaps TRBD1 (5 bases). This CDR3 comprises 14 residues. V lost 3 bases and J lost 4, with 12 bases in between. The germline V gene has CDR1 MNHEY and CDR2 SMNVEV (reference sequence). In DNA, the CDR3 is TGTGCCAGCAGTTTGTTGGCAGGGCGCACTGAAGCTTTCTTT. Translated: CASSLLAGRTEAFF.

The chain recombines TRBV9 with TRBJ1-1; weak D call: TRBD1 (5 bases). Germline lookup yields CDR1 SGDLS and CDR2 YYNGEE. The CDR3 has 16 residues. V dropped 4 bases and J dropped 1 base, with 17 bases sitting between them. CDR3 nucleotide sequence: TGTGCCAGCAGCCCCCGACGGGGACTATCGAACACTGAAGCTTTCTTT. This gives the protein CASSPRRGLSNTEAFF.

This clone has a handful of counts. The V call is TRBV10-2, the J call TRBJ1-1; 7 bases line up with TRBD1. The CDR3 runs 13 residues. V trimming: 7 bases; J trimming: 4 bases; junction bases outside the gene matches: 6. Germline assignment: CDR1 WSHSY and CDR2 SAAADI. This chain's CDR3 is CASTPGGGTEAFF. For the CDR3, the DNA is TGCGCCAGCACACCAGGGGGAGGCACTGAAGCTTTCTTT.